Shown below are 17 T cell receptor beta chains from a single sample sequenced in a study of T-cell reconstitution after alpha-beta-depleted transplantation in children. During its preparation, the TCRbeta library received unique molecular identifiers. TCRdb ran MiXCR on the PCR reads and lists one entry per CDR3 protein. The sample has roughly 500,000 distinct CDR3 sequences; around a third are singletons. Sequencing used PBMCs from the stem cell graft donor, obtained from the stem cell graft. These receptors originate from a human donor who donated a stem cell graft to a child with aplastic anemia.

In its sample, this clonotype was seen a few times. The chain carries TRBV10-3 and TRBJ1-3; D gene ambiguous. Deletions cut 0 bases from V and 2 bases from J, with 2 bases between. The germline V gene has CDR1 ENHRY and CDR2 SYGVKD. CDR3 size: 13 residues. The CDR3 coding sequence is TGTGCCATCAGTGAGTCGACTGGAAACACCATATATTTT. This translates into CAISESTGNTIYF.

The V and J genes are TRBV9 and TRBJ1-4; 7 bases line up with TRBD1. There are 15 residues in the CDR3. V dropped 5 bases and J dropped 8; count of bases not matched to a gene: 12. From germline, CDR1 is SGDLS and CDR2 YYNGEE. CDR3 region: CASRSGGDPIEKLFF. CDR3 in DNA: TGTGCCAGCAGATCAGGGGGGGACCCCATCGAAAAACTGTTTTTT.

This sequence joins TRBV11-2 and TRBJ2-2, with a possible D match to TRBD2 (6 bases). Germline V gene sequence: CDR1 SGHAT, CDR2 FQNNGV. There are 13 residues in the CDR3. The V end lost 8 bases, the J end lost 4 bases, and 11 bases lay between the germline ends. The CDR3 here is CASPRGSTGELFF. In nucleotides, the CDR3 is TGTGCCAGCCCGCGGGGAAGCACCGGGGAGCTGTTTTTT.

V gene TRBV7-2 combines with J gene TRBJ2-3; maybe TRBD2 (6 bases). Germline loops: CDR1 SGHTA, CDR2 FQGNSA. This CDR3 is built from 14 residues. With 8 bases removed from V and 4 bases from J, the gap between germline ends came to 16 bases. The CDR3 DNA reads TGTGCCAGCGGGTCATCTAGCGTCCCAGATACGCAGTATTTT. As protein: CASGSSSVPDTQYF. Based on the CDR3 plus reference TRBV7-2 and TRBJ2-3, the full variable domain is GAGVSQSPSNKVTEKGKDVELRCDPISGHTALYWYRQSLGQGLEFLIYFQGNSAPDKSGLPSDRFSAERTGGSVSTLTIQRTQQEDSAVYLCASGSSSVPDTQYFGPGTRLTVL.

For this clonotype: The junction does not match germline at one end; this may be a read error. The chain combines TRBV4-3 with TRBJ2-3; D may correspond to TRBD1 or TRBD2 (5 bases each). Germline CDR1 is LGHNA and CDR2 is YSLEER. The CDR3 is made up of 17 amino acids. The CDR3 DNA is TGCGCCACCAGCCCAATCGCCTGGGACCAATACACAGATACGCAGTATTTT. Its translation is CATSPIAWDQYTDTQYF.

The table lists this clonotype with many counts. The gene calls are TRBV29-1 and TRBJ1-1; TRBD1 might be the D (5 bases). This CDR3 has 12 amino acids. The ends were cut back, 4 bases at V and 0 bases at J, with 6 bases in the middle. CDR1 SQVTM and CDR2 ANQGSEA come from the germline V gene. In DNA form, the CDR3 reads TGCAGCGTTGGACAGCTGAACACTGAAGCTTTCTTT. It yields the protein CSVGQLNTEAFF.

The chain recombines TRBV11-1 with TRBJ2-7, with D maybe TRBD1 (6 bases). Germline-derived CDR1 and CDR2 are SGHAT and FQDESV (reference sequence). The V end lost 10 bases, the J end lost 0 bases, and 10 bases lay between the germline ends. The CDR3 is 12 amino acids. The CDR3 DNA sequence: TGTGCCACCTCGGACAGCTCCTACGAGCAGTACTTC. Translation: CATSDSSYEQYF.

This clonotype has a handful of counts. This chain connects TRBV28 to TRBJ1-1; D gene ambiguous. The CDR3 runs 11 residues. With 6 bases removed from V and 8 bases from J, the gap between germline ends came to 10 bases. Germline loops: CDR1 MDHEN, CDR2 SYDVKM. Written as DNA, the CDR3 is TGTGCCAGCAGGGTGGGTTTGGAAGCTTTCTTT. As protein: CASRVGLEAFF.

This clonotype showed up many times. CDR3 nucleotides: TGTGCCAGCAGCTGGGACGTCCCTTCGAGCGAGCAGTACTTC. Protein sequence: CASSWDVPSSEQYF. V usage is TRBV12-3 or TRBV12-4 and J usage is TRBJ2-7, with D perhaps matching TRBD1 or TRBD2 (5 bases each). The V end was cut by 6 bases, the J end by 6 bases, with 18 bases between. The CDR3 extends over 14 amino acids.

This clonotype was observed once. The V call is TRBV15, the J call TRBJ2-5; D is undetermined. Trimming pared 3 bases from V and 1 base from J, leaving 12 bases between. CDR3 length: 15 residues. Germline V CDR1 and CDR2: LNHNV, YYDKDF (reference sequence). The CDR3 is CATSREGRPQETQYF. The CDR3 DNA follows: TGTGCCACCAGCAGGGAAGGACGGCCCCAAGAGACCCAGTACTTC.

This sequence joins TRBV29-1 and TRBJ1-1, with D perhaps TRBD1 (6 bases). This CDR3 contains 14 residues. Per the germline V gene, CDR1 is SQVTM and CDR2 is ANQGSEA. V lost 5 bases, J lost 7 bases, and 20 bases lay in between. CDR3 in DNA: TGCAGCGTTAAAGGGACAACGGAACGCCATGAAGCTTTCTTT. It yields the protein CSVKGTTERHEAFF.

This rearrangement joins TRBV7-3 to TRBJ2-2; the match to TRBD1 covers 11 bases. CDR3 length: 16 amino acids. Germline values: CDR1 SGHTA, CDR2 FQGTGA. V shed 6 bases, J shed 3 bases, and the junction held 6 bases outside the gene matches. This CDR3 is CASSPRDRGDTGELFF. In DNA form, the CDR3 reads TGTGCCAGCAGTCCACGGGACAGGGGGGACACCGGGGAGCTGTTTTTT.

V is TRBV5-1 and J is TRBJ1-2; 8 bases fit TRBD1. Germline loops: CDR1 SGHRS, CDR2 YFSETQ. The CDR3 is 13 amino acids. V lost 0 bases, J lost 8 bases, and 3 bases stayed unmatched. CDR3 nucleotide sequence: TGCGCCAGCAGCTTGGACAGGGGGATCGGCTACACCTTC. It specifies CASSLDRGIGYTF.

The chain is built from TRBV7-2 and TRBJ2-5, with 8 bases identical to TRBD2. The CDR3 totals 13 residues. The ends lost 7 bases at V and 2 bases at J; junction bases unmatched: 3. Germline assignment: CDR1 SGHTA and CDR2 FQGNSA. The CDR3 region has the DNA TGTGCCAGCAACGTAGCGGGACAAGAGACCCAGTACTTC. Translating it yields CASNVAGQETQYF.

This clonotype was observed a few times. The CDR3 loop reads CASSFNGGLQTDTQYF. The CDR3 coding sequence is TGTGCCAGCAGTTTTAACGGGGGACTTCAAACAGATACGCAGTATTTT. The V and J genes are TRBV7-2 and TRBJ2-3, with a tentative D call TRBD2 (6 bases). Germline CDR1 and CDR2: SGHTA and FQGNSA. The germline V and J ends were trimmed by 6 bases and 3 bases, with 19 bases remaining between them. CDR3 length equals 16 residues.

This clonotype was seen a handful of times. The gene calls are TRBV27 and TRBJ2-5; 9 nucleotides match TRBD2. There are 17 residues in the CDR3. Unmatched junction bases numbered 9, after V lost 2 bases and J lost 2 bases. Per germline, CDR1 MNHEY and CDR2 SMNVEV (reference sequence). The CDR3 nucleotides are TGTGCCAGCAGTTTAAGGCTAGCGGGGACCGGTCAAGAGACCCAGTACTTC. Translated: CASSLRLAGTGQETQYF.

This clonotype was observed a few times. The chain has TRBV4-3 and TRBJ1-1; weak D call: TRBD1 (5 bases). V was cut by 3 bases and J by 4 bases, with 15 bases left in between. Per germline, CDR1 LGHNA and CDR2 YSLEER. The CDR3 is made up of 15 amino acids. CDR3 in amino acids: CASSQKSSGGTEAFF. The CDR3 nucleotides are TGCGCCAGCAGCCAGAAATCATCGGGGGGCACTGAAGCTTTCTTT.